Following are 26 T cell receptor beta chains from one sample sequenced in a study of T cell responses to AZD1222 COVID-19 vaccine. Here immunoSEQ multiplex PCR was the method, and the copy in TCRdb shows in-frame clones only, minus some. The sample has roughly 150,000 clones, more than 85% seen once. This specimen was peripheral blood, taken on day 0 of AZD1222 vaccination. The source is an adult in good health.

The chain is built from TRBV19 and TRBJ2-1; TRBD2 is a possible D gene (8 bases). V was shortened by 6 bases and J by 4 bases, with 16 bases between the two germline ends. Germline V CDR1 and CDR2: LNHDA, SQIVND (reference sequence). The CDR3 is 15 residues long. CDR3: CASRRGLAGYNEQFF. The CDR3 coding sequence is TGTGCCAGTAGGAGGGGGCTAGCGGGTTACAATGAGCAGTTCTTC.

The genes are TRBV7-6 and TRBJ1-5; no clear D. With 2 bases removed from V and 2 bases from J, the gap between germline ends came to 10 bases. The germline gives CDR1 SGHVS, CDR2 FNYEAQ. This CDR3 spans 15 amino acids. The CDR3 bases are TGTGCCAGCAGCTTAAATGGCCAGGGCAATCAGCCCCAGCATTTT. The encoded protein is CASSLNGQGNQPQHF.

V is TRBV6-6 and J is TRBJ2-5; D uncertain. Trimming stripped 5 bases from V and 0 bases from J, with 1 base between. The CDR3 is 11 residues long. CDR1 MNHNY and CDR2 SVGAGI come from the germline V gene (reference sequence). CDR3 residues: CASSNQETQYF. Here the CDR3 DNA reads TGTGCCAGCAGTAACCAAGAGACCCAGTACTTC.

This chain connects TRBV5-1 to TRBJ2-3; 11 positions match TRBD2. Germline CDR1 and CDR2: SGHRS and YFSETQ. CDR3 length equals 15 residues. J was trimmed by 2 bases and V by 7 bases; bases with no gene match: 6. CDR3 amino acids: CASSLAGVVTDTQYF. In DNA form, the CDR3 reads TGCGCCAGCTCACTAGCGGGGGTGGTCACAGATACGCAGTATTTT. The variable domain in full, with the rest retrieved from reference TRBV5-1 and TRBJ2-3, is KAGVTQTPRYLIKTRGQQVTLSCSPISGHRSVSWYQQTPGQGLQFLFEYFSETQRNKGNFPGRFSGRQFSNSRSEMNVSTLELGDSALYLCASSLAGVVTDTQYFGPGTRLTVL.

This rearrangement joins TRBV7-9 to TRBJ2-7; D uncertain. V was shortened by 5 bases and J by 6 bases, with 8 bases between the two germline ends. Germline-derived CDR1 and CDR2 are SEHNR and FQNEAQ (reference sequence). The CDR3 length is 11 residues. The CDR3 nucleotides are TGTGCCAGCAGCGCCCCGGGCGAGCAGTACTTC. Its protein is CASSAPGEQYF.

The gene calls are TRBV18 and TRBJ2-2; D ambiguous. V gave up 5 bases and J gave up 0 bases, with 10 bases separating them. The germline V gene has CDR1 KGHSH and CDR2 LQKENI. The CDR3 is 15 amino acids. The CDR3 loop is CASSFDIPNTGELFF. CDR3 coding DNA: TGTGCCAGCTCATTCGACATACCGAACACCGGGGAGCTGTTTTTT.

The CDR3, as DNA: TGCGCCAGCAGCCAAGATCCACACACAGATACGCAGTATTTT. Protein: CASSQDPHTDTQYF. This chain connects TRBV4-1 to TRBJ2-3; D is unresolved. The V end lost 0 bases, the J end lost 2 bases, and 6 bases lay between the germline ends. This CDR3 comprises 14 residues. Germline CDR1 is MGHRA and CDR2 is YSYEKL.

The gene calls are TRBV11-2 and TRBJ2-1, with 8 bases matching TRBD2. The CDR3 has 16 residues. Germline CDR1 reads SGHAT; CDR2 reads FQNNGV. V dropped 5 bases and J dropped 10; count of bases not matched to a gene: 16. CDR3 DNA: TGTGCCAGCAGCCCTGCCGTGAGTAGCGGGGTCGGGGAGCAGTTCTTC. Protein sequence: CASSPAVSSGVGEQFF.

The chain uses TRBV5-1 and TRBJ2-2; D call uncertain. This CDR3 region has 15 residues. Trimming removed 1 base from V and 0 bases from J, with 7 bases in between. Per the germline V gene, CDR1 is SGHRS and CDR2 is YFSETQ. The CDR3 here is CASSLREANTGELFF. The CDR3 DNA reads TGCGCCAGCAGCTTGCGTGAAGCGAACACCGGGGAGCTGTTTTTT.

This rearrangement joins TRBV10-3 to TRBJ2-7, with 12 nucleotides matching TRBD2. Germline CDR1 reads ENHRY; CDR2 reads SYGVKD. V was clipped by 6 bases and J by 4 bases; unmatched bases: 7. CDR3 length: 15 residues. CDR3: CAISPTGTSGYEQYF. The CDR3 bases are TGTGCCATCAGCCCCACCGGGACTAGCGGGTACGAGCAGTACTTC.

The chain has TRBV5-1 and TRBJ2-1; unclear D gene. CDR1 and CDR2 from the germline V gene are SGHRS and YFSETQ. The V end lost 4 bases, the J end lost 0 bases, and 11 bases lay between the germline ends. The CDR3 consists of 15 residues. CDR3 sequence reads: CASSPDPGSYNEQFF. For the CDR3, the DNA is TGCGCCAGCAGCCCGGATCCTGGCTCCTACAATGAGCAGTTCTTC.

The CDR3 nucleotides read TGCAGCGCCCAGCCTGCTTTGGCTCCGAGCTACACCTTC. Translation: CSAQPALAPSYTF. The chain combines TRBV29-1 with TRBJ1-2, with D unclear. V was cut by 7 bases and J by 9 bases, with 21 bases left in between. The CDR3 spans 13 residues. Germline V gives CDR1 SQVTM, CDR2 ANQGSEA.

The genes are TRBV18 and TRBJ2-5; unclear D gene. Germline-derived CDR1 and CDR2 are KGHSH and LQKENI. Trimming cost V 1 base and J 1 base, with 16 bases left between them. The CDR3 is 17 residues long. The CDR3 is CASSPQRPNQLQETQYF. The CDR3, as DNA: TGTGCCAGCTCACCACAAAGACCTAATCAACTCCAAGAGACCCAGTACTTC.

This rearrangement joins TRBV28 to TRBJ2-6, with unresolved D. The ends were cut back, 11 bases at V and 0 bases at J, with 8 bases in the middle. This CDR3 is built from 13 residues. Germline lookup yields CDR1 MDHEN and CDR2 SYDVKM. CDR3 amino acids: CACRPSGANVLTF. In nucleotides, the CDR3 is TGTGCCTGTCGTCCCTCTGGGGCCAACGTCCTGACTTTC.

V and J are TRBV3-1 (or the pseudogene TRBV3-2) and TRBJ2-7; D is possibly TRBD2 (6 bases). Trimming took 1 base from V and 2 from J, leaving 15 bases between them. CDR1 is LGHDT, CDR2 YNNKEL, per germline (reference sequence). This CDR3 is built from 16 residues. The CDR3 spells CASSQGYGSLTYEQYF. CDR3 bases: TGTGCCAGCAGCCAAGGGTACGGGAGTTTGACCTACGAGCAGTACTTC.

V and J are TRBV7-2 and TRBJ1-2; D remains unclear. The CDR3 spans 15 residues. Germline V gene lookup returns CDR1 SGHTA and CDR2 FQGNSA. Trimming took 1 base from V and 4 from J, leaving 13 bases between them. In DNA, the CDR3 is TGTGCCAGCAGCTTAGAGCCAACTAGGGCCTATGGCTACACCTTC. This encodes CASSLEPTRAYGYTF.

This sequence joins TRBV29-1 and TRBJ1-1, with 8 positions matching TRBD1. The V segment lost 7 bases and the J segment 1 base; nucleotides outside the gene matches: 11. Germline V gives CDR1 SQVTM, CDR2 ANQGSEA. The CDR3 is made up of 15 amino acids. The DNA of the CDR3 is TGCAGCGCTGGACCCGGACAGGGCTCGAACACTGAAGCTTTCTTT. Amino acid sequence: CSAGPGQGSNTEAFF.

This chain links TRBV11-3 with TRBJ2-1; no definite D call. This CDR3 contains 12 residues. Germline assignment: CDR1 SGHNT and CDR2 YENEEA. With 5 bases removed from V and 6 bases from J, the gap between germline ends came to 8 bases. DNA of the CDR3: TGTGCCAGCAGCCCCGGTAGCAATGAGCAGTTCTTC. It translates to CASSPGSNEQFF.

The chain is built from TRBV6-4 and TRBJ2-1, with D possibly TRBD2 on 5 matching bases. The germline V and J ends were trimmed by 2 bases and 6 bases, with 11 bases remaining between them. This CDR3 region has 14 residues. Germline CDR1 MRHNA, CDR2 SNTAGT. The CDR3 sequence is CASSDTEGSNEQFF. DNA of the CDR3: TGTGCCAGCAGTGACACCGAGGGCTCCAATGAGCAGTTCTTC.

This sequence joins TRBV11-2 and TRBJ2-5; 7 bases are shared with TRBD2. Germline-derived CDR1 and CDR2 are SGHAT and FQNNGV. The junction had 15 bases not matched to a gene; V was cut back by 7 bases and J by 4 bases. The CDR3 totals 16 residues. The CDR3 DNA sequence: TGTGCCAGCACCCTCCTGGCCGGACTAGGGCGAGAGACCCAGTACTTC. Protein: CASTLLAGLGRETQYF.

V gene TRBV7-3 combines with J gene TRBJ2-2; a possible D gene is TRBD2 (5 bases). The germline V gene has CDR1 SGHTA and CDR2 FQGTGA. The CDR3 covers 16 residues. V lost 4 bases and J 2 bases, leaving 14 bases between the germline ends. The CDR3 here is CASSSQPGVNTGELFF. DNA for the CDR3: TGTGCCAGCAGCTCACAACCCGGGGTCAACACCGGGGAGCTGTTTTTT.

The chain links TRBV11-3 to TRBJ2-6; TRBD1 matches at 8 bases. Germline CDR1 is SGHNT and CDR2 is YENEEA. The J segment lost 3 bases and the V segment lost 5 bases, leaving 12 bases of the junction unmatched. The CDR3 contains 18 residues. Here the CDR3 DNA reads TGTGCCAGCAGCCCGGGACAGGTGACCCCTAGTGGGGCCAACGTCCTGACTTTC. Translation: CASSPGQVTPSGANVLTF.

This sequence joins TRBV9 and TRBJ2-5; 10 nucleotides align to TRBD1. The CDR3 runs to 16 residues. With V trimmed by 1 base and J by 5 bases, 8 bases remained unmatched. Germline V gives CDR1 SGDLS, CDR2 YYNGEE. The CDR3 DNA is TGTGCCAGCAGCGTACCTCCCGGGACAGGGGACGAGACCCAGTACTTC. Translating it yields CASSVPPGTGDETQYF.

The chain is built from TRBV5-1 and TRBJ2-7; 9 bases match TRBD2. The CDR3 contains 15 residues. CDR1 and CDR2 from the germline V gene are SGHRS and YFSETQ. V lost 1 base, J lost 5 bases, and 7 bases stayed unmatched. CDR3 nucleotide sequence: TGCGCCAGCAGCTTGTTGGCGGGAGGGCCAAACGAGCAGTACTTC. Residues: CASSLLAGGPNEQYF.

This chain joins TRBV28 and TRBJ1-4, with 7 bases fitting TRBD1. The CDR3 spans 14 residues. Germline trimming cut 6 bases from V and 7 bases from J; bases unmatched to any gene: 8. Per germline, CDR1 MDHEN and CDR2 SYDVKM. CDR3 coding DNA: TGTGCCAGCAGAGTCCAGGGGGGACGTGAAAAACTGTTTTTT. As protein: CASRVQGGREKLFF.

In this sample, this clone turned up once. This chain uses TRBV7-9 with TRBJ2-1; D ambiguous. CDR3 length: 16 residues. Trimming took off 5 bases at V and 0 bases at J, with 14 bases between the two ends. CDR1 and CDR2 (germline): SEHNR, FQNEAQ (reference sequence). CDR3 coding DNA: TGTGCCAGCAGCCCCTTTATCGACCGCTCCTACAATGAGCAGTTCTTC. Residues: CASSPFIDRSYNEQFF.